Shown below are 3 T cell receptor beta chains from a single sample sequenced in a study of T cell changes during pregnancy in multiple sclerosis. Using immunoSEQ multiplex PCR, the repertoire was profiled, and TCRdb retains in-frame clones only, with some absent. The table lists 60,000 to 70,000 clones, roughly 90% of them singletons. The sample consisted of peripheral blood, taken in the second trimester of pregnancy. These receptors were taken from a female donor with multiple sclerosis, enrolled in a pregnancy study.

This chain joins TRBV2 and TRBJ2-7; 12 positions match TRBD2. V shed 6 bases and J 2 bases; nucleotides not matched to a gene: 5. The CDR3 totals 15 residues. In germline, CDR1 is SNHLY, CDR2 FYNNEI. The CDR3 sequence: CASRLTSGGPYEQYF. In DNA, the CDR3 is TGTGCCAGCAGACTGACTAGCGGGGGACCCTACGAGCAGTACTTC.

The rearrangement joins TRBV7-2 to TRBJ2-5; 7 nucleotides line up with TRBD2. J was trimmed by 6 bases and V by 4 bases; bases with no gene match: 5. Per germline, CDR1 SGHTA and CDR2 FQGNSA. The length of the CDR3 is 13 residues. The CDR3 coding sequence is TGTGCCAGCAGCTCAAGCGGGGACCAGACCCAGTACTTC. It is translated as CASSSSGDQTQYF.

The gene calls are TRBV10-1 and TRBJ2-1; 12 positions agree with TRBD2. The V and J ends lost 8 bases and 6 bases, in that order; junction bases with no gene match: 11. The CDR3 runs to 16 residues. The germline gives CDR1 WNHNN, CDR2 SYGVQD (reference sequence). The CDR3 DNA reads TGCGCCAGCCGATGGACTAGCGGGGCGGCGCCCAATGAGCAGTTCTTC. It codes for CASRWTSGAAPNEQFF.